A selection of T cell receptor beta chains follows, all from one sample in a study of cytomegalovirus exposure and HLA in healthy donors. Sequencing used immunoSEQ multiplex PCR; TCRdb keeps in-frame clones, though not all of them. Seen here are around 100,000 clones, approximately 84% observed once, and the top ten hold 2.1%. Sample: PBMCs. The source of these receptors is a man between 18 and 29 years old in good health and CMV-seronegative. Both conserved end residues are trimmed from each CDR3. Fields, in order: V gene, D gene, CDR3 protein. A D gene is named only where the DNA matches it firmly.

TRBV30,NA,AWSNTGLYSPLH
TRBV5-1,NA,ASSFIQGSYNEQF
TRBV6-1,TRBD1,ASSAGQAIQETQY
TRBV19,TRBD1,ASSSGQGITGELF
TRBV25-1,NA,ASSVDKRPY
TRBV29-1,NA,SVKTSTYEQY
TRBV27,NA,ASSPQLNTEAF
TRBV6-4,TRBD2,ASSVSGTDQTQY
TRBV30,TRBD1,AWRSTGGSTIY
TRBV19,NA,ASKSGGQPQH
TRBV30,NA,AWTRDRINTEAF
TRBV13,NA,ASSLGPRAETQY
TRBV9,NA,ASSSGLKSSSGANVLT
TRBV7-7,TRBD2,ASSPNTGGGETQY
TRBV6-5,NA,ASSYGGAGARNEQF
TRBV25-1,NA,ASSHGHGGGNQPQH
TRBV27,TRBD1,ASSSFLLDRAEDGYT
TRBV7-8,NA,ASSLSRGQF
TRBV9,TRBD2,ASSVGGTSGSPQETQY
TRBV5-6,NA,ASSKTGEGHQPQH
TRBV7-6,NA,ASSLSGASYEQY
TRBV15,TRBD1,ATSRAGQGDNEQF
TRBV6-1,TRBD1,ASSWTGRGHQPQH
TRBV6-1,TRBD2,ASRPRGGGRDEQF
TRBV7-8,NA,ASSLLAGMSQPQH
TRBV19,TRBD1,ASSIWTGGRTYTEAF
TRBV28,NA,ASNKIWGGTNTEAF
TRBV5-6,TRBD1,ASSPPGDRDNEQF
TRBV10-2,TRBD2,ASSDPTGLAGGNEQF
TRBV7-2,NA,ASSFFRGGNAAGANVLT
TRBV2,NA,ASSQREGAPYEQY
TRBV29-1,NA,SAFRVNTEAF
TRBV18,TRBD1,ASSPMGQILSSYNEQF
TRBV30,TRBD2,AWTSGTYEQY
TRBV5-1,NA,ASSLDGGKVNTIY